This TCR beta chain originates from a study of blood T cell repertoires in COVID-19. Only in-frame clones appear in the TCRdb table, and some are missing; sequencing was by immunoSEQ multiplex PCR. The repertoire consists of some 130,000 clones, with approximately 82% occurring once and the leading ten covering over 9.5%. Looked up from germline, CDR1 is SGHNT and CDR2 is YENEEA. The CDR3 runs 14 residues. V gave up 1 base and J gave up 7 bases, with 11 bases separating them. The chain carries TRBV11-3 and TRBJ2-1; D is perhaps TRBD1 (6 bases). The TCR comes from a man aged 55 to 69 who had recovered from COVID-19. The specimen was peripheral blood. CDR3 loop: CASSLGSTGNEQFF. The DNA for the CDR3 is TGTGCCAGCAGCTTAGGATCGACAGGAAATGAGCAGTTCTTC. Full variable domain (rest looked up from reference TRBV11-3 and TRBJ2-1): EAGVVQSPRYKIIEKKQPVAFWCNPISGHNTLYWYLQNLGQGPELLIRYENEEAVDDSQLPKDRFSAERLKGVDSTLKIQPAELGDSAVYLCASSLGSTGNEQFFGPGTRLTVL.